A single TCR beta chain is shown here with its context. The data were obtained in a study of radiotherapy plus CTLA-4 blockade in lung cancer. The table came from immunoSEQ multiplex PCR; TCRdb's copy has only in-frame clones and leaves some out. In the table there are 27,000 or so clones, approximately 80% of which are singletons. Germline CDR1 and CDR2: MNHNS and SASEGT. The CDR3 consists of 19 residues. V dropped 3 bases and J dropped 1 base, with 22 bases sitting between them. The chain links TRBV6-1 to TRBJ1-3; no definite D call. The TCR originated in a human donor with non-small cell lung cancer that progressed on radiotherapy plus ipilimumab. Sequencing was performed on peripheral blood, taken from a patient treated with radiotherapy plus ipilimumab. The CDR3 sequence is CASSDLGKARRRSGNTIYF. CDR3 DNA sequence: TGTGCCAGCAGTGACCTAGGGAAGGCCAGGCGACGATCTGGAAACACCATATATTTT.